Reported below is one T cell receptor (beta chain). Its antigen is still unknown. The assay was immunoSEQ multiplex PCR, and TCRdb's table has in-frame clones only and misses some. There are approximately 150,000 clones in the sample; roughly 86% occur only once, and less than 3% lies in the top ten. Separation from the roughly 670-subject first cohort characterized the roughly 130-subject validation cohort, to which the donors belonged. V was clipped by 3 bases and J by 5 bases, with 20 bases between them. CDR3 length equals 17 residues. Germline CDR1 and CDR2: LGHNA and YSLEER. The data stem from a study of cytomegalovirus exposure and HLA in healthy donors. Study-wide context: The 120 validation repertoires used the same platform as the approximately 700 first-cohort repertoires (as reported by a later analysis).

Study-level results: One later analysis, an examination of the 100 to 150 validation repertoires, found that first-cohort TCR clusters tended to co-occur in them.

The V call is TRBV4-3, the J call TRBJ1-5; possible D gene TRBD1, 5 bases. The sequenced sample consisted of PBMCs. This sequence was found in a man aged 18 to 29 in good health and CMV-seropositive. Written as DNA, the CDR3 is TGCGCCAGCAGCCACGTGGTCGGGATTCGGGGGGATCAGCCCCAGCATTTT. This translates into CASSHVVGIRGDQPQHF.